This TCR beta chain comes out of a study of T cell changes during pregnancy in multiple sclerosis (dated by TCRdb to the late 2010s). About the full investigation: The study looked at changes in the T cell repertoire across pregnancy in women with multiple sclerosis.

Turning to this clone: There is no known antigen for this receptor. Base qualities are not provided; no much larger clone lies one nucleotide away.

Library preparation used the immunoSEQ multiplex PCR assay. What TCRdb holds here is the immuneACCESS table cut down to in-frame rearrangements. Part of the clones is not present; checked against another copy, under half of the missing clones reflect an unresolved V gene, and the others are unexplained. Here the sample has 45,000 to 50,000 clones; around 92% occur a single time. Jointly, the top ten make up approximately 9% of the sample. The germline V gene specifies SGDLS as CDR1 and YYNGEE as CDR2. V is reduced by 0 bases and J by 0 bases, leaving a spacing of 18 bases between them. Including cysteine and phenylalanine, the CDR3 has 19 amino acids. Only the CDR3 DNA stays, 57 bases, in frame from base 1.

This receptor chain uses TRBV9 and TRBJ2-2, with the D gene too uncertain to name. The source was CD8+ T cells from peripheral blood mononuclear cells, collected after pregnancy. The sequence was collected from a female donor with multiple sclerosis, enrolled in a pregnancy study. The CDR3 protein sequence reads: CASSVAPVGDLANTGELFF. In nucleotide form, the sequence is TGTGCCAGCAGCGTAGCTCCCGTAGGAGACCTCGCGAACACCGGGGAGCTGTTTTTT.